A single sample is the source of the 22 T cell receptor beta chains below, sequenced in a study of T cells in Graves' hyperthyroidism and ophthalmopathy. Amplification of TCR beta CDR3 regions was performed using RNA transcripts as template. The study used the HTBI primer set for a first-round RT-PCR of the TCR CDR3. A single record per CDR3 protein comes from TCRdb applying MiXCR to the multiplex PCR reads. The sample consists of 300,000 to 350,000 distinct CDR3 sequences, over 15% of them appearing once. Sequenced material: blood. These TCRs come from a woman aged 40 to 55 with Graves' ophthalmopathy.

Regarding this clonotype: One end of the junction varies from germline; a read error may be responsible. This chain links TRBV19 with TRBJ1-5; D is uncertain. Looked up from germline, CDR1 is LNHDA and CDR2 is SQIVND (reference sequence). The CDR3 consists of 14 residues. CDR3 region: CASSSTDKYQPQHF. The CDR3, as DNA: TGTGCCAGTAGTTCCACGGATAAGTATCAGCCTCAGCATTTT.

At least ten counts were recorded for this clonotype. The chain joins TRBV6-5 to TRBJ1-2; a possible D gene is TRBD1 (5 bases). Per germline, CDR1 MNHEY and CDR2 SVGAGI. This CDR3 is built from 12 residues. V was pared by 2 bases and J by 7 bases, with 8 bases between. CDR3 amino acids: CASSYVGGGYTF. The CDR3 nucleotides read TGTGCCAGCAGTTACGTGGGGGGTGGCTACACCTTC.

This clonotype was observed once. The chain carries TRBV19 and TRBJ2-2; D may be TRBD1 (6 bases). Germline CDR1 and CDR2: LNHDA and SQIVND (reference sequence). The CDR3 has 15 amino acids. The germline V and J ends were trimmed by 7 bases and 0 bases, with 12 bases remaining between them. CDR3 residues: CASTPGHTNTGELFF. The CDR3 DNA follows: TGTGCCAGTACCCCGGGACACACGAACACCGGGGAGCTGTTTTTT.

Ten or more counts support this clonotype. This sequence joins TRBV7-2 and TRBJ2-7; D perhaps matches TRBD1 (8 bases). CDR3 length equals 15 residues. The germline CDR1 and CDR2 sequences are SGHTA and FQGNSA. V was trimmed by 4 bases and J by 2 bases, leaving 15 bases between them. CDR3 sequence (DNA): TGTGCCAGCAGCTCAGGACAGGGAGGGGCCTACGAGCAGTACTTC. Translating gives CASSSGQGGAYEQYF.

This clonotype was detected ten times or more. V usage is TRBV12-5 and J usage is TRBJ1-1; D ambiguous. V lost 6 bases, J lost 4 bases, and 12 bases lay in between. This CDR3 has 13 amino acids. CDR1 LGHNT and CDR2 FRNRAP come from the germline V gene. CDR3 residues: CASGLGDVTEAFF. In nucleotides, the CDR3 is TGTGCTAGTGGACTTGGGGATGTCACTGAAGCTTTCTTT.

This clonotype was found many times. The chain combines TRBV2 with TRBJ2-5, with 9 bases aligning to TRBD2. V gave up 3 bases and J gave up 5 bases; unmatched junction bases: 4. The CDR3 spans 14 residues. Germline V gives CDR1 SNHLY, CDR2 FYNNEI. CDR3 coding DNA: TGTGCCAGCAGTGAGGCGGGAGGGCCGGAGACCCAGTACTTC. This translates into CASSEAGGPETQYF.

This clonotype has just a few counts. V is TRBV2 and J is TRBJ2-5; D might be TRBD1 (6 bases). In germline, CDR1 is SNHLY, CDR2 FYNNEI. This CDR3 is 13 amino acids long. Trimming stripped 6 bases from V and 3 bases from J, with 11 bases between. The CDR3 sequence is CASRVDRKETQYF. The CDR3 DNA reads as TGTGCCAGCAGAGTCGACAGGAAAGAGACCCAGTACTTC.

In this sample, this clonotype turned up many times. In DNA form, the CDR3 reads TGTGCCAGCAGCTTCGACAGGGCCCCCCTCTACGAGCAGTACTTC. Its protein is CASSFDRAPLYEQYF. V is TRBV11-2 and J is TRBJ2-7, with TRBD1 identical over 7 bases. CDR3 size: 15 residues. The V gene's germline CDR1 is SGHAT and CDR2 FQNNGV. V shed 3 bases, J shed 3 bases, and the junction held 8 bases outside the gene matches.

This clonotype was detected many times. V and J are TRBV5-4 and TRBJ1-1; 7 nucleotides agree with TRBD1. J was trimmed by 3 bases and V by 4 bases; bases with no gene match: 6. The V gene's germline CDR1 is SGHNT and CDR2 YYREEE (reference sequence). The CDR3 runs to 14 residues. CDR3 sequence reads: CASSQNTGDTEAFF. The CDR3 nucleotides are TGTGCCAGCAGCCAAAATACAGGGGACACTGAAGCTTTCTTT.

This clonotype has a count of ten or more. The chain couples TRBV12-3 or TRBV12-4 to TRBJ1-1; TRBD1 might be the D (5 bases). The CDR3 sequence is 14 residues long. Trimming took 5 bases from V and 1 from J, leaving 11 bases between them. The CDR3 here is CASSPDNSNTEAFF. As DNA, the CDR3 is TGTGCCAGCAGTCCGGACAACTCGAACACTGAAGCTTTCTTT.

This clonotype appeared a single time. The rearrangement uses TRBV29-1 and TRBJ1-2; D unclear. V gave up 4 bases and J gave up 4 bases, with 13 bases separating them. The CDR3 sequence is 13 residues long. CDR1 is SQVTM, CDR2 ANQGSEA, per germline. CDR3 nucleotides: TGCAGCGTTGCAGACTGGCCAGGCTATGGCTACACCTTC. This translates into CSVADWPGYGYTF.

This clonotype has ten or more counts. This chain connects TRBV7-9 to TRBJ1-2; 8 nucleotides line up with TRBD1. Germline CDR1 reads SEHNR; CDR2 reads FQNEAQ (reference sequence). The CDR3 is 15 residues long. V lost 3 bases and J lost 4; bases outside the gene matches: 7. This chain's CDR3 is CASSLSGQESYGYTF. In DNA, the CDR3 is TGTGCCAGCAGCTTGTCGGGACAGGAAAGCTATGGCTACACCTTC.

This clonotype was detected many times. The CDR3 bases are TGCAGTGCTAGAGGCGACAGGGACTACGAGCAGTACTTC. This translates into CSARGDRDYEQYF. The J gene is TRBJ2-7, the V gene TRBV20-1, with TRBD1 matching 7 bases. After removal of 1 base from V and 3 bases from J, the junction contained 3 bases not matched to a gene. Looked up from germline, CDR1 is DFQATT and CDR2 is SNEGSKA (reference sequence). The CDR3 is made up of 13 amino acids.

Many counts were recorded for this clonotype. This rearrangement joins TRBV2 to TRBJ2-2, with 9 positions matching TRBD2. Germline CDR1 reads SNHLY; CDR2 reads FYNNEI. V shed 4 bases, J shed 4 bases, and the junction held 7 bases outside the gene matches. CDR3 length: 16 amino acids. The CDR3 DNA is TGTGCCAGCAGTGTTTTGAGCGGGAGGAGCACCGGGGAGCTGTTTTTT. Its protein product is CASSVLSGRSTGELFF. The complete variable domain, with remaining parts taken from reference TRBV2 and TRBJ2-2, reads EPEVTQTPSHQVTQMGQEVILRCVPISNHLYFYWYRQILGQKVEFLVSFYNNEISEKSEIFDDQFSVERPDGSNFTLKIRSTKLEDSAMYFCASSVLSGRSTGELFFGEGSRLTVL.

In its sample, this clonotype was seen many times. This sequence joins TRBV9 and TRBJ2-5; 8 positions match TRBD2. Unmatched junction bases numbered 7, after V lost 3 bases and J lost 0 bases. This CDR3 is built from 16 residues. CDR1 and CDR2 from the germline V gene are SGDLS and YYNGEE. The chain's CDR3 is CASSEAGATYQETQYF. The CDR3 nucleotides are TGTGCCAGCAGCGAAGCGGGAGCCACGTACCAAGAGACCCAGTACTTC.

This clonotype has ten or more counts. The chain has TRBV30 and TRBJ1-2, with D hard to call. This CDR3 region has 14 residues. Germline CDR1 reads GTSNPN; CDR2 reads SVGIG (reference sequence). V was trimmed by 2 bases and J by 4 bases, leaving 14 bases between them. The CDR3 is CAWSIALGSYGYTF. CDR3 coding DNA: TGTGCCTGGAGTATCGCTCTCGGATCCTATGGCTACACCTTC.

This clonotype was seen a handful of times. This chain connects TRBV12-3 or TRBV12-4 to TRBJ1-5; D is undetermined. Trimming left V 2 bases short and J 9 bases short, with 8 bases between. This CDR3 is 12 amino acids long. CDR3 nucleotide sequence: TGTGCCAGCAGTTTATGGCGTGGGCCCCAGCATTTT. It is translated as CASSLWRGPQHF.

The chain uses TRBV28 and TRBJ2-5, with D unresolved. Looked up from germline, CDR1 is MDHEN and CDR2 is SYDVKM. V gave up 3 bases and J gave up 4 bases, with 9 bases separating them. This CDR3 contains 13 residues. CDR3 sequence reads: CASSLADLETQYF. The CDR3 DNA reads TGTGCCAGCAGTTTGGCAGACTTAGAGACCCAGTACTTC. The whole variable domain, remainder taken from reference TRBV28 and TRBJ2-5, is DVKVTQSSRYLVKRTGEKVFLECVQDMDHENMFWYRQDPGLGLRLIYFSYDVKMKEKGDIPEGYSVSREKKERFSLILESASTNQTSMYLCASSLADLETQYFGPGTRLLVL.

Many counts were recorded for this clonotype. This rearrangement joins TRBV28 to TRBJ2-6; a possible D gene is TRBD1 (5 bases). V gave up 5 bases and J gave up 4 bases, with 12 bases separating them. CDR1 and CDR2 (germline): MDHEN, SYDVKM. The CDR3 spans 15 residues. DNA for the CDR3: TGTGCCAGCAGTGAAGGGGTTGCGGGGGCCAACGTCCTGACTTTC. As protein: CASSEGVAGANVLTF.

This clonotype was recorded at least ten times. J is TRBJ1-5 and V is TRBV28; 10 bases map to TRBD1. This CDR3 is built from 14 residues. Germline V CDR1 and CDR2: MDHEN, SYDVKM. After removal of 6 bases from V and 6 bases from J, the junction contained 5 bases not matched to a gene. In DNA form, the CDR3 reads TGTGCCAGCAGGACGACAGGGGGCATTCAGCCCCAGCATTTT. It specifies CASRTTGGIQPQHF.

This clonotype was recorded at least ten times. The chain is built from TRBV7-2 and TRBJ2-7; TRBD2 matches 8 bases. The ends lost 1 base at V and 3 bases at J; junction bases unmatched: 5. This CDR3 has 15 residues. Germline CDR1 SGHTA, CDR2 FQGNSA. This CDR3 is CASSLGREAHYEQYF. The DNA of the CDR3 is TGTGCCAGCAGCTTAGGGCGGGAGGCCCACTACGAGCAGTACTTC.

The table lists this clonotype with many counts. V and J are TRBV19 and TRBJ1-6, with D unresolved. This CDR3 spans 15 amino acids. Deletions cut 3 bases from V and 6 bases from J, with 12 bases between. Looked up from germline, CDR1 is LNHDA and CDR2 is SQIVND (reference sequence). The CDR3 DNA sequence: TGTGCCAGTAGTATCGGTACGGGGTCTAATTCACCCCTCCACTTT. Translated, it gives CASSIGTGSNSPLHF.